Below are 27 T cell receptor beta chains sequenced from a single sample in a study of blood T cell repertoires in COVID-19. The assay was immunoSEQ multiplex PCR, and TCRdb's table has in-frame clones only and misses some. The sample has tens of thousands of clones, about 89% seen once. Sequencing input: peripheral blood. Source of these receptors: a man aged 45-60 years with COVID-19, enrolled during active disease.

The chain uses TRBV5-5 and TRBJ1-2; D might be TRBD1 (6 bases). CDR1 and CDR2 from the germline V gene are SGHKS and YYEKEE (reference sequence). Trimming took off 6 bases at V and 6 bases at J, with 18 bases between the two ends. The length of the CDR3 is 14 residues. The CDR3 coding sequence is TGTGCCAGCAACACCCAACAGGGTTCGGATGGCTACACCTTC. It is translated as CASNTQQGSDGYTF. The full variable domain, with the rest looked up from reference TRBV5-5 and TRBJ1-2, is DAGVTQSPTHLIKTRGQQVTLRCSPISGHKSVSWYQQVLGQGPQFIFQYYEKEERGRGNFPDRFSARQFPNYSSELNVNALLLGDSALYLCASNTQQGSDGYTFGSGTRLTVV.

The chain employs TRBV13 and TRBJ2-1, with 8 bases lining up with TRBD2. Germline CDR1 PRHDT, CDR2 FYEKMQ (reference sequence). The CDR3 is made up of 15 amino acids. V shed 1 base and J 2 bases; nucleotides not matched to a gene: 1. The CDR3 DNA reads as TGTGCCAGCAGCTTAGCAGCGGGGGCCTACAATGAGCAGTTCTTC. It encodes CASSLAAGAYNEQFF.

This chain connects TRBV28 to TRBJ1-6; TRBD1 is a possible D gene (6 bases). Germline lookup yields CDR1 MDHEN and CDR2 SYDVKM. This CDR3 has 18 residues. Trimming stripped 1 base from V and 7 bases from J, with 20 bases between. CDR3 sequence reads: CASSLSPTSGRGNSPLHF. CDR3 bases: TGTGCCAGCAGTTTATCGCCGACATCGGGCAGGGGCAATTCACCCCTCCACTTT.

This clone was seen once. The V gene is TRBV30, the J gene TRBJ2-5, with a tentative D call TRBD1 (6 bases). V was trimmed by 2 bases and J by 5 bases, leaving 9 bases between them. Germline CDR1 is GTSNPN and CDR2 is SVGIG (reference sequence). The CDR3 totals 12 residues. The CDR3 loop reads CAWSPQGETQYF. The CDR3, as DNA: TGTGCCTGGAGTCCCCAGGGGGAGACCCAGTACTTC.

V usage is TRBV19 and J usage is TRBJ1-1; TRBD1 agrees at 7 bases. This CDR3 contains 13 residues. The junction had 4 bases not matched to a gene; V was cut back by 6 bases and J by 3 bases. The germline V gene encodes CDR1 LNHDA and CDR2 SQIVND (reference sequence). CDR3 amino acids: CASRWTGYTEAFF. CDR3 DNA sequence: TGTGCCAGTAGGTGGACAGGTTACACTGAAGCTTTCTTT.

This chain connects TRBV28 to TRBJ2-3, with D hard to call. CDR1 and CDR2 (germline): MDHEN, SYDVKM. With 5 bases removed from V and 6 bases from J, the gap between germline ends came to 9 bases. The CDR3 length is 12 residues. The CDR3 DNA reads as TGTGCCAGCAGTCCCTTGTTTGATACGCAGTATTTT. It codes for CASSPLFDTQYF.

J is TRBJ1-2 and V is TRBV24-1, with 7 bases fitting TRBD1. The CDR3 contains 13 residues. V shed 9 bases and J 3 bases; nucleotides not matched to a gene: 6. CDR1 KGHDR and CDR2 SFDVKD come from the germline V gene. The CDR3 reads CATDGDRDYGYTF. The CDR3, as DNA: TGTGCCACCGATGGTGACAGGGACTATGGCTACACCTTC.

The rearrangement links TRBV27 to TRBJ2-2, with 11 bases identical to TRBD2. Looked up from germline, CDR1 is MNHEY and CDR2 is SMNVEV (reference sequence). The CDR3 sequence is 18 residues long. V lost 2 bases and J lost 3; bases outside the gene matches: 8. The CDR3 nucleotides are TGTGCCAGCAGTTTACTAGCGGGGGGACCCAAGGACACCGGGGAGCTGTTTTTT. This codes for CASSLLAGGPKDTGELFF.

This clone was seen only a few times. The V gene is TRBV7-9, the J gene TRBJ2-2; 8 nucleotides align to TRBD1. The length of the CDR3 is 18 residues. J was trimmed by 1 base and V by 3 bases; bases with no gene match: 10. Germline V lookup: CDR1 SEHNR, CDR2 FQNEAQ (reference sequence). The CDR3 DNA sequence: TGTGCCAGCAGCTTCCTAGCCCCCGGGACAGGGAACACCGGGGAGCTGTTTTTT. Encoded protein: CASSFLAPGTGNTGELFF.

This clone was observed once. V is TRBV28 and J is TRBJ1-4; TRBD1 agrees at 9 bases. Unmatched junction bases numbered 7, after V lost 4 bases and J lost 1 base. The CDR3 has 17 residues. Germline V gene sequence: CDR1 MDHEN, CDR2 SYDVKM. The CDR3: CASSSYGDRVTNEKLFF. The CDR3 DNA reads TGTGCCAGCAGTTCTTATGGGGACAGGGTAACTAATGAAAAACTGTTTTTT.

The V call is TRBV5-1, the J call TRBJ2-2; D may be TRBD1 (7 bases). The CDR3 sequence is 15 residues long. V was pared by 4 bases and J by 4 bases, with 14 bases between. Germline V gene lookup returns CDR1 SGHRS and CDR2 YFSETQ. CDR3 in amino acids: CASSRRDSSTGELFF. CDR3 sequence (DNA): TGCGCCAGCAGCCGGCGGGACAGCTCCACCGGGGAGCTGTTTTTT.

This clone was observed a single time. The rearrangement uses TRBV5-1 and TRBJ1-6; weak D call: TRBD1 (5 bases). CDR3 length equals 17 residues. The V gene's germline CDR1 is SGHRS and CDR2 YFSETQ. The ends were cut back, 0 bases at V and 6 bases at J, with 16 bases in the middle. The CDR3 DNA reads TGCGCCAGCAGCTTGGCCAACCGCGGGGACGGTAATTCACCCCTCCACTTT. Translation gives CASSLANRGDGNSPLHF. The full variable domain, in which reference TRBV5-1 and TRBJ1-6 provide the parts outside the CDR3, is KAGVTQTPRYLIKTRGQQVTLSCSPISGHRSVSWYQQTPGQGLQFLFEYFSETQRNKGNFPGRFSGRQFSNSRSEMNVSTLELGDSALYLCASSLANRGDGNSPLHFGNGTRLTVT.

This chain uses TRBV5-1 with TRBJ1-2, with no clear D. Trimming removed 0 bases from V and 4 bases from J, with 16 bases in between. This CDR3 contains 16 residues. Germline values: CDR1 SGHRS, CDR2 YFSETQ. The CDR3 is CASSLAVGVDPYGYTF. The CDR3 bases are TGCGCCAGCAGCTTGGCCGTCGGGGTGGACCCCTATGGCTACACCTTC.

The rearrangement uses TRBV5-1 and TRBJ2-5; D possibly corresponds to TRBD2 (5 bases). Trimming pared 0 bases from V and 3 bases from J, leaving 15 bases between. The CDR3 totals 16 residues. The germline CDR1 and CDR2 sequences are SGHRS and YFSETQ. The CDR3 DNA sequence: TGCGCCAGCAGCTTGGCCTCAGCAGCGGATAAAGAGACCCAGTACTTC. It encodes CASSLASAADKETQYF.

This clone was found once. V and J are TRBV3-1 (or the pseudogene TRBV3-2) and TRBJ2-5; D is undetermined. V was trimmed by 2 bases and J by 4 bases, leaving 2 bases between them. The V gene's germline CDR1 is LGHDT and CDR2 YNNKEL (reference sequence). The CDR3 runs to 11 residues. CDR3 sequence reads: CASSQLETQYF. The CDR3, as DNA: TGTGCCAGCAGCCAACTAGAGACCCAGTACTTC.

J is TRBJ1-1 and V is TRBV5-1, with D maybe TRBD1 (6 bases). The CDR3 contains 12 residues. V was pared by 4 bases and J by 7 bases, with 11 bases between. Germline V lookup: CDR1 SGHRS, CDR2 YFSETQ. This CDR3 is CASSADRYEAFF. CDR3 coding DNA: TGCGCCAGCAGCGCCGACAGGTATGAAGCTTTCTTT.

This rearrangement joins TRBV3-1 (or the pseudogene TRBV3-2) to TRBJ1-3, with TRBD1 matching over 8 bases. Germline V gives CDR1 LGHDT, CDR2 YNNKEL (reference sequence). V dropped 1 base and J dropped 2; count of bases not matched to a gene: 4. The CDR3 consists of 16 residues. The CDR3 DNA sequence: TGTGCCAGCAGCCAAGGAACAGGGGGAGCTGGAAACACCATATATTTT. Encoded protein: CASSQGTGGAGNTIYF.

The CDR3 DNA reads as TGTGCCAGCAGCTTAGCGCAGGCTATTGATGGCTACACCTTC. Encoded protein: CASSLAQAIDGYTF. The V gene is TRBV7-9, the J gene TRBJ1-2; D call uncertain. CDR1 and CDR2 (germline): SEHNR, FQNEAQ (reference sequence). The V end lost 0 bases, the J end lost 6 bases, and 11 bases lay between the germline ends. The CDR3 spans 14 residues.

DNA of the CDR3: TGCGCCAGCACCCCGGGACAACTTGGAAACACCATATATTTT. It is translated as CASTPGQLGNTIYF. V usage is TRBV5-1 and J usage is TRBJ1-3, with a possible D match to TRBD1 (6 bases). This CDR3 comprises 14 residues. CDR1 SGHRS and CDR2 YFSETQ come from the germline V gene. The ends were cut back, 6 bases at V and 3 bases at J, with 13 bases in the middle.

The V gene is TRBV11-3, the J gene TRBJ2-1; TRBD1 might be the D (6 bases). The V gene's germline CDR1 is SGHNT and CDR2 YENEEA. The CDR3 covers 14 residues. V was clipped by 3 bases and J by 2 bases, with 8 bases between them. CDR3 sequence: CASSFGDTYNEQFF. Written as DNA, the CDR3 is TGTGCCAGCAGCTTTGGGGACACCTACAATGAGCAGTTCTTC. The full variable domain, in which reference TRBV11-3 and TRBJ2-1 provide the parts outside the CDR3, is EAGVVQSPRYKIIEKKQPVAFWCNPISGHNTLYWYLQNLGQGPELLIRYENEEAVDDSQLPKDRFSAERLKGVDSTLKIQPAELGDSAVYLCASSFGDTYNEQFFGPGTRLTVL.

This chain uses TRBV11-2 with TRBJ2-1; D gene uncertain. The CDR3 is 13 amino acids. Germline loops: CDR1 SGHAT, CDR2 FQNNGV. V dropped 2 bases and J dropped 15 bases, with 17 bases sitting between them. CDR3 sequence reads: CASSLSARDSGFF. The CDR3 DNA follows: TGTGCCAGCAGCTTATCCGCCCGAGACTCGGGGTTCTTC.

This sequence joins TRBV11-2 and TRBJ2-7, with 9 bases matching TRBD1. CDR3 length: 13 amino acids. V shed 9 bases and J 6 bases; nucleotides not matched to a gene: 9. Germline CDR1 is SGHAT and CDR2 is FQNNGV. The CDR3 loop is CARPGQGKCEQYF. CDR3 nucleotides: TGTGCCAGGCCGGGACAGGGAAAATGCGAGCAGTACTTC.

J is TRBJ1-2 and V is TRBV7-8, with 7 bases fitting TRBD1. The CDR3 is 15 residues long. Germline loops: CDR1 SGHVS, CDR2 FQNEAQ. V lost 5 bases and J lost 2; bases outside the gene matches: 8. CDR3 nucleotides: TGTGCCAGCAGCGCGCCGGGACAGAGAAACTATGGCTACACCTTC. Its translation: CASSAPGQRNYGYTF.

The table lists this clone with a count of one. CDR3 amino acids: CASQPGSGGYTGELFF. The CDR3 DNA reads as TGTGCCAGCCAGCCGGGCAGCGGGGGATACACCGGGGAGCTGTTTTTT. The V gene is TRBV18, the J gene TRBJ2-2, with 8 bases matching TRBD2. This CDR3 contains 16 residues. V dropped 8 bases and J dropped 3; count of bases not matched to a gene: 11. Germline CDR1 is KGHSH and CDR2 is LQKENI.

The V and J genes are TRBV29-1 and TRBJ1-1, with D unresolved. Per the germline V gene, CDR1 is SQVTM and CDR2 is ANQGSEA. V was pared by 4 bases and J by 6 bases, with 9 bases between. There are 11 residues in the CDR3. The DNA of the CDR3 is TGCAGCGTTGGGTGGCAGTCTGAAGCTTTCTTT. The encoded protein is CSVGWQSEAFF.

The CDR3 sequence is CASSYSDSSYGYTF. CDR3 DNA: TGTGCCAGCAGTTACTCGGACAGCTCCTACGGCTACACCTTC. The V gene is TRBV6-5, the J gene TRBJ1-2, with D possibly TRBD1 on 6 matching bases. CDR1 is MNHEY, CDR2 SVGAGI, per germline. CDR3 length: 14 residues. V lost 0 bases to trimming and J lost 8 bases, with 13 bases between them.

The chain uses TRBV10-1 and TRBJ2-5; 7 positions match TRBD2. The CDR3 extends over 15 amino acids. After removal of 11 bases from V and 0 bases from J, the junction contained 12 bases not matched to a gene. Per the germline V gene, CDR1 is WNHNN and CDR2 is SYGVQD (reference sequence). In DNA form, the CDR3 reads TGCGCCCCCCTGGACGGGGGGACGTACCAAGAGACCCAGTACTTC. This codes for CAPLDGGTYQETQYF.